This TCR beta chain derives from a study of cytomegalovirus exposure and HLA in healthy donors. Notes on this clone: Its antigen is not identified.

Primers for the PCR totalled 60 Vbeta and 13 Jbeta. Assay used: immunoSEQ multiplex PCR; TCRdb lists only in-frame clones, some missing. The sample table includes around 75,000 clones. Germline V gene data show CDR1 as WNHNN and CDR2 as SYGVQD (reference sequence). Trimming removed 4 bases from V and 4 bases from J, with 19 bases in between. CDR3 length equals 16 residues. Study results and caveats: In a later analysis, most CMV-associated TCR beta chains appeared HLA-restricted. When presence/absence was analysed, sequencing depth was taken to be roughly uniform across donors. Rarity marked most TCR sequences, yet some public TCRs occurred in many donors.

The receptor comes from a boy aged 5-17 years in good health and CMV-seronegative. The chain employs TRBV10-1 and TRBJ1-1; weak D call: TRBD1 (6 bases). Sequenced material: PBMCs. CDR3 nucleotides: TGCGCCAGCAGTGGGGGCGGGGAGGGGGTGAGCACTGAAGCTTTCTTT. Amino acid sequence: CASSGGGEGVSTEAFF.